A single T cell receptor beta chain is shown here with its context. CDR3 length: 12 residues. Germline V gene lookup returns CDR1 DFQATT and CDR2 SNEGSKA (reference sequence). V shed 5 bases and J shed 1 base, with 8 bases lying between them. Two oligonucleotides, mixed equimolar, formed the beta constant-region primer covering TRBC1 and TRBC2. Nested alpha and beta constant-region primers with the SP2 primer drove four PCR rounds on ligated cDNA. TCRdb itself ran the UMI-ligation and nested PCR reads through MiXCR, one entry per CDR3 protein. The sample lists around 130,000 distinct CDR3 sequences; just over 35% were seen once. This sample was included in a study of naive and memory T cell subsets. CMV status came from CD4+ IFNgamma after overnight CMV lysate stimulation.

The origin of this receptor is a human donor in good health. Input material: central memory CD4+ T cells from blood. The chain couples TRBV20-1 to TRBJ1-1; D gene ambiguous. The CDR3 here is CSALGENTEAFF. CDR3 DNA: TGCAGTGCTTTGGGAGAGAACACTGAAGCTTTCTTT.